These 3 T cell receptor beta chains were sequenced from one sample in a study of blood T cell repertoires in COVID-19. Using immunoSEQ multiplex PCR, the repertoire was profiled, and TCRdb retains in-frame clones only, with some absent. The table includes roughly 23,000 clones, 94% detected once. Sequences were obtained from peripheral blood. These receptors came from a woman aged 50 to 65 with active COVID-19.

This chain uses TRBV10-3 with TRBJ2-5; TRBD2 aligns across 8 bases. The V segment lost 0 bases and the J segment 3 bases; nucleotides outside the gene matches: 3. The germline CDR1 and CDR2 sequences are ENHRY and SYGVKD. This CDR3 has 15 residues. The CDR3 DNA sequence: TGTGCCATCAGTGAGTCATTTAGCGGGGAAGAGACCCAGTACTTC. Translating gives CAISESFSGEETQYF.

The chain combines TRBV13 with TRBJ1-1; no clear D. The CDR3 loop spans 14 amino acids. V lost 3 bases and J lost 0, with 8 bases in between. The germline CDR1 and CDR2 sequences are PRHDT and FYEKMQ (reference sequence). DNA of the CDR3: TGTGCCAGCAGCTTGACTCACATGAACACTGAAGCTTTCTTT. It specifies CASSLTHMNTEAFF.

The CDR3 region is CASSRGVTRGKDSPLHF. The CDR3 region has the DNA TGTGCCAGCTCACGTGGAGTTACCAGGGGCAAGGATTCACCCCTCCACTTT. The chain couples TRBV18 to TRBJ1-6; tentative D call: TRBD1 (6 bases). Germline CDR1 reads KGHSH; CDR2 reads LQKENI. Trimming pared 4 bases from V and 8 bases from J, leaving 21 bases between. CDR3 size: 17 residues.